This T cell receptor beta chain was recovered during a study of blood T cell repertoires in COVID-19 (dated by TCRdb to the early 2020s). General notes on the study: Collaborator samples came from the United States, Italy and Spain and covered acute and convalescent phases of COVID-19. The prospective study material was composed of cDNA or gDNA derived from T cells, B-cell-depleted T cells, or PBMCs. Deeply sampled blood TCRbeta repertoires from subjects exposed to, actively infected with, or recovered from COVID-19 were included in the dataset. The repertoires were made available in a free public database intended to serve as a resource for research on the immune response to SARS-CoV-2. The samples were drawn from two sources: the first 160 participants of the ongoing ImmuneRACE study, and 1,254 subjects contributed by 6 global collaborators. The sample metadata nearly always contained a de-identified subject ID, COVID-19 status, age in years and sex. Where available, HLA class I and class II types were taken from metadata supplied by the sample provider and were not determined by assay-based typing. Study-wide conclusions, independent of this receptor: The amount of clinical and demographic metadata varied by source and participant and was provided uncurated.

TCRbeta CDR3 regions were amplified from genomic DNA by means of the immunoSEQ Assay, a bias-controlled multiplex PCR. The study's processing was this. Nucleated cell counts per sample were estimated from amplification of reference gene primers within the assay. To quantify the absolute abundance of each unique TCRbeta CDR3 rearrangement, sequence reads were collapsed and filtered. For each sample, productive Simpson clonality was calculated by taking the square root of Simpson's diversity index across productive rearrangements. Drawn from immuneACCESS, this table holds only the in-frame rearrangements with V and J called that TCRdb kept. Clones are partly lost; checked studies trace under half to an unresolved V gene and leave the rest unexplained. For V, J and clone size, that table is used; D and trimming come from the DNA. The sample table contains more than 100,000 clones; only one count was recorded for approximately 87% of them. The ten largest clones capture 10% to 15% of the sample.

The collaborating institutions used their own protocols to collect whole blood in K2EDTA tubes. For TCRbeta analysis, collaborators shipped samples in one of three forms: frozen whole blood, isolated PBMCs, or DNA extracted from either of those sample types. From the cysteine through the phenylalanine, the CDR3 covers 12 amino acids. Only CDR3 DNA is held: 36 bases, read in frame from base 1. V is shortened by 7 bases, J by 4 bases, and the region joining them spans 10 bases. CDR1 and CDR2, looked up from the germline V gene, are LGHNT and FRNRAP. For this clone: This clone's antigen is unknown. No much larger clone is present one base from it, and per-base qualities are unavailable.

Sequencing was done on a sample of peripheral blood. The sequence came from a human donor in a cohort sampled during active or convalescent COVID-19. The chain uses TRBV12-5 and TRBJ1-2; TRBD1 could be the D gene, as 6 bases match. CDR3 loop: CASASGVYGYTF. The bases read TGTGCTAGTGCTTCAGGGGTCTATGGCTACACCTTC.